The source of this T cell receptor beta chain is a study of patients and donors after allogeneic stem cell transplantation. TCRdb re-analysed the RT-PCR reads in MiXCR, keeping a single row per CDR3 protein. The top ten clones hold 5% to 6.5% of a sample with about 960,000 distinct CDR3 sequences, about 20% of them seen once. Germline trimming cut 2 bases from V and 9 bases from J; bases unmatched to any gene: 7. The CDR3 totals 16 residues. The V gene's germline CDR1 is MNHEY and CDR2 SVGEGT. This clonotype was seen more than once but under ten times. The sequenced sample was blood, either unsorted or a sorted T cell fraction (not recorded which). The source is a human donor who was either an allogeneic HSCT recipient or a stem cell or donor lymphocyte infusion donor (not recorded which). It is not recorded whose cells these are; they may come from a transplant donor. The chain couples TRBV6-2 or TRBV6-3 to TRBJ2-1; 13 bases line up with TRBD2. CDR3 protein: CASSYRLAGGPGEQFF. The CDR3 DNA reads as TGTGCCAGCAGTTACCGACTAGCGGGGGGCCCGGGTGAGCAGTTCTTC.